A selection of T cell receptor beta chains follows, all from one sample in a study of tumor-infiltrating lymphocytes in primary liver carcinoma. TCRdb recomputed calls from the multiplex PCR reads with MiXCR, one row per CDR3 protein. The sample gives about 200,000 distinct CDR3 sequences, approximately 80% of which show up once; over 15% is in the top ten. Sequencing used tumor tissue from primary liver carcinoma. The origin of the receptors is a man in his forties or fifties with primary liver carcinoma and hepatitis B virus infection. The CDR3 runs from the conserved cysteine through the conserved F or W. A D gene is named only where the DNA matches it firmly. Expanded clones get a size class; other rows say once, few or many, or leave the size out.

>NA|TRBJ2-2|TRBD2|TRBV12-3/TRBV12-4
CVRSGHVAGYTGELFF
TGTGTCAGGAGTGGCCACGTAGCGGGATATACCGGGGAGCTGTTTTTT
>medium-sized|TRBJ2-6|NA|TRBV11-1
CASSWNSGANVLTF
TGTGCCAGCAGCTGGAACTCTGGGGCCAACGTCCTGACTTTC
>NA|TRBJ1-5|NA|TRBV12-3/TRBV12-4
CASSPSGERRGQPQHF
TGTGCCAGCAGTCCCTCAGGAGAGAGGAGGGGTCAGCCCCAGCATTTT
>NA|TRBJ2-7|NA|TRBV5-6
CASSLVPDPQYF
TGTGCCAGCAGCTTGGTCCCGGACCCACAGTACTTC
>NA|TRBJ2-1|TRBD2|TRBV14
CASSQSLSGGLGPFF
TGTGCCAGCAGTCAATCCCTCTCGGGAGGACTAGGGCCGTTCTTC
>few|TRBJ2-2|NA|TRBV4-1
CTSNHAVAGELFF
TGCACCAGCAACCACGCCGTAGCCGGGGAGCTGTTTTTT
>NA|TRBJ2-3|NA|TRBV29-1
CSVSGIGATDTQYF
TGCAGCGTTTCCGGGATAGGGGCAACAGATACGCAGTATTTT
>NA|TRBJ2-7|NA|TRBV6-1
CASSDGKRAEQYF
TGTGCCAGCAGTGACGGGAAGAGGGCCGAGCAGTACTTC
>NA|TRBJ2-7|TRBD2|TRBV5-1
CASSPELAGVSEQYF
TGCGCCAGCAGCCCTGAACTAGCGGGAGTCAGCGAGCAGTACTTC
>NA|TRBJ2-5|NA|TRBV29-1
CSVEDAARETQYF
TGCAGCGTTGAAGATGCTGCTAGGGAGACCCAGTACTTC
>NA|TRBJ2-3|NA|TRBV5-1
CASSFHEITETQYF
TGCGCCAGCAGCTTTCACGAGATCACTGAAACGCAGTATTTT
>NA|TRBJ2-5|TRBD2|TRBV5-8
CASSFGTSGKIQYF
TGTGCCAGCAGCTTCGGGACTAGCGGAAAGATCCAGTACTTC
>NA|TRBJ2-1|NA|TRBV7-9
CASNSQPHTVNEQFF
TGTGCCAGCAACTCTCAGCCCCACACAGTCAATGAGCAGTTCTTC
>NA|TRBJ2-1|TRBD2|TRBV29-1
CSVGLAGRFYNEQLF
TGCAGTGTTGGACTAGCGGGAAGGTTCTACAATGAGCAGCTCTTC
>NA|TRBJ2-3|NA|TRBV12-3/TRBV12-4
CASSHNSDQPQYF
TGTGCCAGTAGTCATAACAGCGATCAGCCCCAGTATTTT
>NA|TRBJ2-1|TRBD2|TRBV11-3
CASSLINGRPYNEQFF
TGTGCCAGCAGCCTGATTAACGGGAGGCCCTATAATGAGCAGTTCTTC